The rows below give T cell receptor beta chains drawn from one sample of a study. TCRdb redid the calling of the 5' RACE reads with MiXCR, one entry per CDR3 protein. The data contain tens of thousands of distinct CDR3 sequences, around a quarter of them singletons. Sequencing used tumor-infiltrating memory CD4+ T cells sorted from the breast tumor. These receptors all stem from a female donor with breast cancer. The CDR3 runs from the conserved cysteine through the conserved F or W. Fields, in order: V gene, J gene, D gene, clone size, CDR3 protein, CDR3 DNA. D genes are given only for firm matches. Some rows mark clone size as missing; the rest say once, few, many or name a class of expanded clone.

v_call: TRBV6-1; j_call: TRBJ2-3; d_call: -; clone_size: -; cdr3_aa: CASRGNTGGPDTQYF; cdr3_nt: TGTGCCAGCAGGGGGAACACGGGGGGCCCAGATACGCAGTATTTT
v_call: TRBV7-9; j_call: TRBJ1-2; d_call: -; clone_size: -; cdr3_aa: CASSGAGPNYGYTF; cdr3_nt: TGTGCCAGCAGCGGGGCAGGTCCTAACTATGGCTACACCTTC
v_call: TRBV7-9; j_call: TRBJ2-3; d_call: -; clone_size: -; cdr3_aa: CASSLAGGEDTQYF; cdr3_nt: TGTGCCAGCAGCTTAGCTGGAGGAGAAGATACGCAGTATTTT
v_call: TRBV6-5; j_call: TRBJ2-1; d_call: TRBD2; clone_size: once; cdr3_aa: CASSQTSGTYNEQFF; cdr3_nt: TGTGCCAGCAGTCAGACTAGCGGGACCTACAATGAGCAGTTCTTC
v_call: TRBV12-3/TRBV12-4; j_call: TRBJ1-2; d_call: -; clone_size: -; cdr3_aa: CASRHDHPYGYTF; cdr3_nt: TGTGCCAGCAGGCACGACCACCCCTATGGCTACACCTTC
v_call: TRBV6-1; j_call: TRBJ2-5; d_call: -; clone_size: -; cdr3_aa: CASSVSAQESQYF; cdr3_nt: TGTGCCAGCAGTGTGTCAGCTCAAGAGTCCCAGTACTTC
v_call: TRBV5-1; j_call: TRBJ2-3; d_call: -; clone_size: few; cdr3_aa: CASSLAGGWGRTDTQYF; cdr3_nt: TGCGCCAGCAGCTTGGCCGGGGGCTGGGGACGGACAGATACGCAGTATTTT
v_call: TRBV4-2; j_call: TRBJ1-3; d_call: -; clone_size: -; cdr3_aa: CASSQDVNSGNTIYF; cdr3_nt: TGCGCCAGCAGCCAAGACGTAAACTCTGGAAACACCATATATTTT
v_call: TRBV6-1; j_call: TRBJ1-5; d_call: -; clone_size: few; cdr3_aa: CASTTNRDQPQHF; cdr3_nt: TGTGCCAGCACCACCAACAGAGACCAGCCCCAGCATTTT
v_call: TRBV5-1; j_call: TRBJ1-1; d_call: TRBD1; clone_size: -; cdr3_aa: CASSERVGQDTEAFF; cdr3_nt: TGCGCCAGCAGTGAACGGGTTGGACAGGACACTGAAGCTTTCTTT
v_call: TRBV10-3; j_call: TRBJ2-4; d_call: -; clone_size: -; cdr3_aa: CAISSGNIQYF; cdr3_nt: TGTGCCATCAGTAGCGGGAACATTCAGTACTTC
v_call: TRBV5-1; j_call: TRBJ2-1; d_call: -; clone_size: -; cdr3_aa: CASSSRGYNEQFF; cdr3_nt: TGCGCCAGCAGCTCGCGGGGTTACAATGAGCAGTTCTTC
v_call: TRBV6-1; j_call: TRBJ1-1; d_call: TRBD1; clone_size: -; cdr3_aa: CASSGQGLMNTEAFF; cdr3_nt: TGTGCCAGCAGTGGACAGGGCCTCATGAACACTGAAGCTTTCTTT
v_call: TRBV29-1; j_call: TRBJ2-7; d_call: -; clone_size: -; cdr3_aa: CSVEGQGGNEQYF; cdr3_nt: TGCAGCGTTGAAGGTCAGGGGGGGAACGAGCAGTACTTC
v_call: TRBV11-2; j_call: TRBJ2-5; d_call: TRBD2; clone_size: -; cdr3_aa: CASRSAPGLGTQYF; cdr3_nt: TGTGCCAGCAGGTCAGCGCCTGGACTAGGAACCCAGTACTTC
v_call: TRBV7-9; j_call: TRBJ1-1; d_call: TRBD1; clone_size: -; cdr3_aa: CASSRTGDITEAFF; cdr3_nt: TGTGCCAGCAGTCGGACAGGAGACATCACTGAAGCTTTCTTT
v_call: TRBV7-2; j_call: TRBJ2-5; d_call: -; clone_size: -; cdr3_aa: CASSLVEETQYF; cdr3_nt: TGTGCCAGCAGCTTAGTGGAAGAGACCCAGTACTTC
v_call: TRBV20-1; j_call: TRBJ2-2; d_call: TRBD2; clone_size: -; cdr3_aa: CSASGRLAGIKTTGELFF; cdr3_nt: TGCAGTGCCTCGGGCAGACTAGCGGGAATCAAAACCACCGGGGAGCTGTTTTTT
v_call: TRBV20-1; j_call: TRBJ2-7; d_call: -; clone_size: -; cdr3_aa: CSATLDSYEQYF; cdr3_nt: TGCAGTGCAACCCTGGACAGCTACGAGCAGTACTTC
v_call: TRBV7-3; j_call: TRBJ1-1; d_call: -; clone_size: few; cdr3_aa: CASSLMGGGETEAFF; cdr3_nt: TGTGCCAGCAGCTTAATGGGGGGTGGAGAGACTGAAGCTTTCTTT
v_call: TRBV18; j_call: TRBJ1-1; d_call: -; clone_size: few; cdr3_aa: CASSPAANTEAFF; cdr3_nt: TGTGCCAGCTCACCAGCGGCGAACACTGAAGCTTTCTTT
v_call: TRBV29-1; j_call: TRBJ2-1; d_call: -; clone_size: many; cdr3_aa: CSVDNNEQFF; cdr3_nt: TGCAGCGTTGACAACAATGAGCAGTTCTTC
v_call: TRBV7-2; j_call: TRBJ2-7; d_call: TRBD2; clone_size: few; cdr3_aa: CASSPLAGAYEQYF; cdr3_nt: TGTGCCAGCAGCCCGCTAGCGGGAGCCTACGAGCAGTACTTC